Listed below are T cell receptor beta chains from one sample, sequenced in a study of vaccination and CD4 T cells after COVID-19. TCRdb re-called the PCR reads with MiXCR, one entry per CDR3 protein. The sample has approximately 6,300 distinct CDR3 sequences; approximately 31% are singletons. Antigens for these TCRs are unknown. The sequences come from CD4+ T cells from blood, cultured in vitro, collected after SARS-CoV-2 vaccination. The receptors originated from a human donor who had recovered from COVID-19. The CDR3 runs from the conserved cysteine through the conserved F or W.

CATSRDPTGGSSGANVLTF,TRBV15,TRBJ2-6
CAFLPGQVMNTEAFF,TRBV30,TRBJ1-1
CATRFDAGQETQYF,TRBV15,TRBJ2-5
CASGGAYEQYF,TRBV11-1,TRBJ2-7
CASSPDSHGGETQYF,TRBV18,TRBJ2-5
CAISESGENQPQHF,TRBV10-3,TRBJ1-5
CASSQDRGLETQYF,TRBV5-4,TRBJ2-5
CASSLGRGKQPQHF,TRBV28,TRBJ1-5
CATSTSGVYEQYF,TRBV10-2,TRBJ2-7
CASTPGGLSEQFF,TRBV11-3,TRBJ2-1
CASSQDDGGIGWNSPLHF,TRBV4-1,TRBJ1-6
CASSSRRIGSYEQYF,TRBV6-5,TRBJ2-7
CASRLSTGAVDQPQHF,TRBV28,TRBJ1-5
CSASGGNSYEQYF,TRBV20-1,TRBJ2-7
CSAAQNLAGADTQYF,TRBV20-1,TRBJ2-3
CASSLSPTGQGYGYTF,TRBV28,TRBJ1-2
CASSSSGSAYEQYF,TRBV11-1,TRBJ2-7
CSASRGGAGAFF,TRBV20-1,TRBJ1-1
CASSLGGNTGELFF,TRBV28,TRBJ2-2
CASSLGGLTRAGGYTF,TRBV28,TRBJ1-2
CATSDPFSGRDTQYF,TRBV24-1,TRBJ2-3
CASSLTGGPFF,TRBV11-3,TRBJ2-1
CASSLRGAGETQYF,TRBV7-8,TRBJ2-5
CATSSTPEAGYGYTF,TRBV15,TRBJ1-2
CASSFGGRGGNEQFF,TRBV28,TRBJ2-1
CASTPTRGGRGETQYF,TRBV11-2,TRBJ2-5
CSALADSYEQYF,TRBV20-1,TRBJ2-7
CASSPLAGGKYNEQFF,TRBV4-1,TRBJ2-1
CSVDGTGTNEQFF,TRBV29-1,TRBJ2-1
CASSFRGAQGYTF,TRBV11-2,TRBJ1-2
CASRSMDRVGTDTQYF,TRBV28,TRBJ2-3
CSVEGDPAGEETQYF,TRBV29-1,TRBJ2-5
CASSQEDRYEQYF,TRBV4-2,TRBJ2-7
CAIREPSEGYGYTF,TRBV10-3,TRBJ1-2
CASSFSPGIDTQYF,TRBV5-8,TRBJ2-3
CSARQLAGAYNEQFF,TRBV20-1,TRBJ2-1
CSARTSGIGETQYF,TRBV20-1,TRBJ2-5
CASRDVQGTGQPQHF,TRBV6-2/TRBV6-3,TRBJ1-5
CASSFGSIYEQYF,TRBV7-9,TRBJ2-7
CQTRDIANYGYTF,TRBV20-1,TRBJ1-2
CSVVSGTGELFF,TRBV29-1,TRBJ2-2
CSARGIAGGPPDTQYF,TRBV20-1,TRBJ2-3
CASSQAKGQGQGRGYTF,TRBV5-4,TRBJ1-2
CASSVRVRDTQYF,TRBV6-1,TRBJ2-3
CASTASPGSLRGYTF,TRBV7-2,TRBJ1-2
CASSVDRGYEQYF,TRBV19,TRBJ2-7
CASSQQLGGSGSIREQYF,TRBV7-2,TRBJ2-7